This TCR beta chain was recovered during a study of OX40 agonist ivuxolimab in advanced cancers. Study-wide points: Clonal expansion was among the lowest in partial responders at 0.1-3.0 mg/kg, especially CD8+. Among expanded peripheral T cells, antigen specificity went undetermined.

A word on this clone: Its antigen is unknown.

The V segment lost 0 bases and the J segment 4 bases; nucleotides outside the gene matches: 6. Germline V gene lookup returns CDR1 SGDLS and CDR2 YYNGEE. CDR3 length: 16 amino acids. Sequencing used immunoSEQ multiplex PCR; TCRdb keeps in-frame clones, though not all of them. This sample yields tens of thousands of clones, of which approximately 89% are seen a single time; less than 0.2% belongs to the top ten. The TCR was taken from an adult with an advanced solid tumor such as melanoma, head and neck, liver or kidney cancer. The chain joins TRBV9 to TRBJ2-2, with 7 bases identical to TRBD1. The sample consisted of CD4+ or CD8+ T cells sorted from blood, taken in a trial of the OX40 agonist ivuxolimab. The CDR3 region has the DNA TGTGCCAGCAGCGTAGGAGACAGGGATCGCACCGGGGAGCTGTTTTTT. It translates to CASSVGDRDRTGELFF.